Listed below are T cell receptor beta chains from one sample, sequenced in a study of blood T cell repertoires in COVID-19. TCRdb keeps only in-frame clones here, not all; method: immunoSEQ multiplex PCR. The sample records some 180,000 clones, 86% being singletons. Sequenced material: PBMCs or T cells enriched from blood (not recorded which). The receptors come from a woman aged 40 to 55 in a cohort exposed to, infected with or recovered from COVID-19 (not recorded which). CDR3s include the opening cysteine and the closing phenylalanine or tryptophan. The order of the fields is V gene, J gene, clone size, CDR3 protein. Only part of the rows carry a size: once, few, many, or a class if the clone is expanded.

V: TRBV7-9
J: TRBJ2-1
size: once
CDR3: CASSSRTGNNEQFF

V: TRBV12-3/TRBV12-4
J: TRBJ1-4
size: once
CDR3: CASGPREKLFF

V: TRBV4-3
J: TRBJ2-2
size: -
CDR3: CASSRAGTAGELFF

V: TRBV3-1/TRBV3-2
J: TRBJ2-3
size: -
CDR3: CASSQGLAARSTDTQYF

V: TRBV27
J: TRBJ1-6
size: -
CDR3: CASSPRVIQEPLHF

V: TRBV2
J: TRBJ2-7
size: -
CDR3: CASPRAGVGLQEQYF

V: TRBV10-2
J: TRBJ1-2
size: -
CDR3: CASISGVNYGYTF

V: TRBV14
J: TRBJ2-1
size: -
CDR3: CASSFRTSGSGYEQFF

V: TRBV7-9
J: TRBJ1-1
size: -
CDR3: CASSGWTGPEAFF

V: TRBV30
J: TRBJ1-2
size: -
CDR3: CAWSLISVVAKAF

V: TRBV7-9
J: TRBJ1-4
size: -
CDR3: CASSLGTSEKLFF

V: TRBV3-1/TRBV3-2
J: TRBJ2-5
size: -
CDR3: CASSHPWAGGAGAQYF

V: TRBV6-5
J: TRBJ1-4
size: -
CDR3: CASSPRGQSNEKLFF

V: TRBV27
J: TRBJ1-5
size: -
CDR3: CASSLRSYSNQPQHF

V: TRBV27
J: TRBJ1-2
size: -
CDR3: CASRGQGVLYGYTF

V: TRBV7-9
J: TRBJ2-7
size: few
CDR3: CASSLVSETYEQYF

V: TRBV7-7
J: TRBJ2-5
size: -
CDR3: CASSGTEETQYF

V: TRBV2
J: TRBJ2-3
size: -
CDR3: CASRRSAGGADTQYF

V: TRBV6-5
J: TRBJ1-1
size: -
CDR3: CASSYSGGAMNTEAFF

V: TRBV11-2
J: TRBJ2-5
size: -
CDR3: CASSPQTGEETQYF

V: TRBV6-5
J: TRBJ2-5
size: once
CDR3: CASSYRRERAQETQYF

V: TRBV11-3
J: TRBJ1-2
size: -
CDR3: CASSLGRRGSDGYTF

V: TRBV9
J: TRBJ2-1
size: -
CDR3: CASSVASGSEQFF

V: TRBV13
J: TRBJ2-1
size: -
CDR3: CASSSGLAWGGQFF

V: TRBV9
J: TRBJ2-2
size: once
CDR3: CASSPRDRGNTGELFF

V: TRBV5-4
J: TRBJ2-3
size: -
CDR3: CASSLGGASTDTQYF

V: TRBV11-2
J: TRBJ1-6
size: few
CDR3: CASSPRGDSPLHF

V: TRBV19
J: TRBJ2-1
size: -
CDR3: CASSTTSGRNEQFF

V: TRBV10-2
J: TRBJ1-3
size: -
CDR3: CASTGQPHRSTSGNTIYF

V: TRBV6-5
J: TRBJ1-2
size: -
CDR3: CASRQGGGYTF

V: TRBV29-1
J: TRBJ2-7
size: -
CDR3: CSAGGGQGYEQYF

V: TRBV2
J: TRBJ2-7
size: few
CDR3: CASGAVSYEQYF